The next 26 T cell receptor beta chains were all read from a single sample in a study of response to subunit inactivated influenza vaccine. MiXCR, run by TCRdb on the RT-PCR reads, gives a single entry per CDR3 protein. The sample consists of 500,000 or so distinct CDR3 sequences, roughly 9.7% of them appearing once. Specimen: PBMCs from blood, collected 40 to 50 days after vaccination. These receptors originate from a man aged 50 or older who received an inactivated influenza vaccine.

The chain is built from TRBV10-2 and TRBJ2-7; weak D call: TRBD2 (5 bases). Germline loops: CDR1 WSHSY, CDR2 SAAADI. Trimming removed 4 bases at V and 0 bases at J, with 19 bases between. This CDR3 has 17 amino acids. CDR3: CASSGSGRQILSYEQYF. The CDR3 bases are TGCGCCAGCAGTGGGAGCGGTCGTCAGATTCTCTCCTACGAGCAGTACTTC.

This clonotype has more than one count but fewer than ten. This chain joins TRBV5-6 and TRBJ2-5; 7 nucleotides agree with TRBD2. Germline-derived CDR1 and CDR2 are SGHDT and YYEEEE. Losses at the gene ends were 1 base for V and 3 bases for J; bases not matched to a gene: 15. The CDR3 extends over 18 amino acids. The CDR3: CASSLSFSASGWEETQYF. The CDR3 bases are TGTGCCAGCAGCTTGAGTTTTTCGGCTAGCGGATGGGAAGAGACCCAGTACTTC.

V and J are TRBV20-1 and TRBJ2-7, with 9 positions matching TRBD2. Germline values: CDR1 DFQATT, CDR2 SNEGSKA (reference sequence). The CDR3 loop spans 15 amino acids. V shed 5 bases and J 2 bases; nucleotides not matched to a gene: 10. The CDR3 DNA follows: TGCAGTGCTCCTGACCGGGCTAGCGGGACCTACGAGCAGTACTTC. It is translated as CSAPDRASGTYEQYF.

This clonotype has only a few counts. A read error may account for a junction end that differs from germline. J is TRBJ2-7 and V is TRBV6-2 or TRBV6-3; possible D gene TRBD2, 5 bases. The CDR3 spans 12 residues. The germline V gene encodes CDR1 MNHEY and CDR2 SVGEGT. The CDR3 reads CASSGLIYVQYF. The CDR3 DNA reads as TGTGCCAGCAGCGGACTCATCTACGTGCAGTACTTC.

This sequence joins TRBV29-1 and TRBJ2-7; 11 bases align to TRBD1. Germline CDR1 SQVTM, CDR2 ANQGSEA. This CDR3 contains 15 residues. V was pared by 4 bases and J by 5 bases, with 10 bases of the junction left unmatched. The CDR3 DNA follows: TGCAGCGTTGTAGGAGGAGGACAGGGGGCAAACGAGCAGTACTTC. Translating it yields CSVVGGGQGANEQYF.

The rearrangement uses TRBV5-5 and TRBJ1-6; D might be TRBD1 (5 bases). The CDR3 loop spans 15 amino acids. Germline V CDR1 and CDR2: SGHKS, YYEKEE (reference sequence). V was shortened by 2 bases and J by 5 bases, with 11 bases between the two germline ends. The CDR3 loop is CASSFGSGDNSPLHF. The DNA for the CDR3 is TGTGCCAGCAGCTTTGGTTCGGGGGATAATTCACCCCTCCACTTT.

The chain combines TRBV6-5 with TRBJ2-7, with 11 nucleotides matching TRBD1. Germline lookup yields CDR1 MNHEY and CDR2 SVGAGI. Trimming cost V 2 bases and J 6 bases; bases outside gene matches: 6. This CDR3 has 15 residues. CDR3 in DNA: TGTGCCAGCAGTTACCCTCCGGGGACAGGGGGCGAGCAGTACTTC. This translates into CASSYPPGTGGEQYF.

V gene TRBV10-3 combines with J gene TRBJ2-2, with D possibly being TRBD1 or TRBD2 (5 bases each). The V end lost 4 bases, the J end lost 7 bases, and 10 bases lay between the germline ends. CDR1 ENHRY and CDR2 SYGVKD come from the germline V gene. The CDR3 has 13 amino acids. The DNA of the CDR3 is TGTGCCATCAGTGGGGACCCCAGCGGGGAGCTGTTTTTT. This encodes CAISGDPSGELFF.

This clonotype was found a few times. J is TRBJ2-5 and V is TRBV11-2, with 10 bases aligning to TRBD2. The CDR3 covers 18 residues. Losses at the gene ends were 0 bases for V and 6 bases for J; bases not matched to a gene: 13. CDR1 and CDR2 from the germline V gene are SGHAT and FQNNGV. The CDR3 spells CASSLDSSASGSRKTQYF. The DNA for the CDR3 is TGTGCCAGCAGCTTAGATTCATCGGCTAGCGGGAGTCGGAAGACCCAGTACTTC.

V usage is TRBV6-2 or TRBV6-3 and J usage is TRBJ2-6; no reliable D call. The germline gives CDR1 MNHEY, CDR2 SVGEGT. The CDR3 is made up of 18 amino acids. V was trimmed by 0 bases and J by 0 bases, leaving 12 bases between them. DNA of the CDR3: TGTGCCAGCAGTTACTCGCCTATAGGTTCCTCTGGGGCCAACGTCCTGACTTTC. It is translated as CASSYSPIGSSGANVLTF.

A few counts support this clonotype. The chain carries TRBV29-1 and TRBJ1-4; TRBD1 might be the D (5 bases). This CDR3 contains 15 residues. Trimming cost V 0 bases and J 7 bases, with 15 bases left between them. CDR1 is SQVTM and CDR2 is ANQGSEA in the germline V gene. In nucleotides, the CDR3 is TGCAGCGTTGAAGATCCTTTTCAGGGCGGTGAAAAACTGTTTTTT. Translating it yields CSVEDPFQGGEKLFF. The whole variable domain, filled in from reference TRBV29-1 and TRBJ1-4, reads SAVISQKPSRDICQRGTSLTIQCQVDSQVTMMFWYRQQPGQSLTLIATANQGSEATYESGFVIDKFPISRPNLTFSTLTVSNMSPEDSSIYLCSVEDPFQGGEKLFFGSGTQLSVL.

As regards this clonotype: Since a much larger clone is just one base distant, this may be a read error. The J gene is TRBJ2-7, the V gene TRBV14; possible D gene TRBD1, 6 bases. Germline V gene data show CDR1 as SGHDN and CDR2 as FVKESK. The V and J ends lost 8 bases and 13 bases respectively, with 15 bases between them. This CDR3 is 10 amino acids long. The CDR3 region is CASLKGHYYF. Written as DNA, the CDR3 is TGTGCCAGCTTAAAGGGACACTACTACTTC.

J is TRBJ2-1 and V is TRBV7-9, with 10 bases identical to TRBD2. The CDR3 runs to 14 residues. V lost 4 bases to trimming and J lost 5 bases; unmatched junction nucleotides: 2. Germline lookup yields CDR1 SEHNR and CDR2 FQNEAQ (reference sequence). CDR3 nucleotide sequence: TGTGCCAGCAGCTCTAGCGGGGGAGACAATGAGCAGTTCTTC. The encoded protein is CASSSSGGDNEQFF.

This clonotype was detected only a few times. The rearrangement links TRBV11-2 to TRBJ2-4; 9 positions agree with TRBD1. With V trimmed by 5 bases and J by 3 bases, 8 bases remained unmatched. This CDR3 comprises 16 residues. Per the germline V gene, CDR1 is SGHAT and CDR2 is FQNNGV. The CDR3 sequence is CASSLGTGYFKNIQYF. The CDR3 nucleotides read TGTGCCAGCAGCCTAGGGACAGGGTATTTCAAAAACATTCAGTACTTC.

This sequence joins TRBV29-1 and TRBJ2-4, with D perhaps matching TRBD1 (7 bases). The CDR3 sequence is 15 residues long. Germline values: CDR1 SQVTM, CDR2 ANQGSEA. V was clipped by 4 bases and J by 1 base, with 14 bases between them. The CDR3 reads CSVVEGAGAKNIQYF. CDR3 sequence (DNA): TGCAGCGTTGTGGAGGGGGCTGGGGCCAAAAACATTCAGTACTTC.

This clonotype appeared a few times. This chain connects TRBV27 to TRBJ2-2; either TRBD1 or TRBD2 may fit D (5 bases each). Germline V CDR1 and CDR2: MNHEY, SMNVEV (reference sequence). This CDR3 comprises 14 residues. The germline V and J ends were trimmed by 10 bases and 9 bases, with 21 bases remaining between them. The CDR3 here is CATRDGRRPRELFF. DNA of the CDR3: TGTGCCACCAGGGACGGCAGACGACCAAGGGAGCTGTTTTTT.

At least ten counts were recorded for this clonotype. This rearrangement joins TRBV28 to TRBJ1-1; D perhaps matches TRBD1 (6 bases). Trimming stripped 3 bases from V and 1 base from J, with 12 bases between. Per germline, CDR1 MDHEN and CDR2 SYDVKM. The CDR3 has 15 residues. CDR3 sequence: CASSLRGVSNTEAFF. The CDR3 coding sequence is TGTGCCAGCAGTTTGAGGGGGGTATCGAACACTGAAGCTTTCTTT.

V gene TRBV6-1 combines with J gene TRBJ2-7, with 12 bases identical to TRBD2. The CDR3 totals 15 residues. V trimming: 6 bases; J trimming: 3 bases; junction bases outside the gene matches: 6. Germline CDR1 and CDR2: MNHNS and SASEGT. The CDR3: CASRTGTSGFYEQYF. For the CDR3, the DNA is TGTGCCAGCAGAACCGGGACTAGCGGGTTCTACGAGCAGTACTTC.

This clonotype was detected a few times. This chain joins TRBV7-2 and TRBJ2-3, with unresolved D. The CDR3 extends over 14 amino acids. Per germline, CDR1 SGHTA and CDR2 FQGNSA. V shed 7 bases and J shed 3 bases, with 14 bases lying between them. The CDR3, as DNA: TGTGCCAGCAACCCTTCTCTGTTTACAGATACGCAGTATTTT. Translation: CASNPSLFTDTQYF. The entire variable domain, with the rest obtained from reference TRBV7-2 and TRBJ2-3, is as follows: GAGVSQSPSNKVTEKGKDVELRCDPISGHTALYWYRQSLGQGLEFLIYFQGNSAPDKSGLPSDRFSAERTGGSVSTLTIQRTQQEDSAVYLCASNPSLFTDTQYFGPGTRLTVL.

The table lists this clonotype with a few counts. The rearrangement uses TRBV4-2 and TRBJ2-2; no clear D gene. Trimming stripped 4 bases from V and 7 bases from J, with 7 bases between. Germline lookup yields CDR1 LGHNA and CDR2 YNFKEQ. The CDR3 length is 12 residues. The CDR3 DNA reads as TGTGCCAGCAGCCTCAGCTACGGGGAGCTGTTTTTT. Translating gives CASSLSYGELFF.

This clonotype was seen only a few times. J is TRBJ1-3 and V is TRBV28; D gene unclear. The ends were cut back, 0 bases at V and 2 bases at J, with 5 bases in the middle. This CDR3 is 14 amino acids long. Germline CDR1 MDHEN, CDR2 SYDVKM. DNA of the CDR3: TGTGCCAGCAGTTTATGGCAGACTGGAAACACCATATATTTT. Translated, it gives CASSLWQTGNTIYF.

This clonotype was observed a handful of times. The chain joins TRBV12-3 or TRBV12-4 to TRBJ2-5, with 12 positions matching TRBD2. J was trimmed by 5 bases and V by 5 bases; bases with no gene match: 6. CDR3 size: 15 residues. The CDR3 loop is CASSASGGAGETQYF. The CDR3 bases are TGTGCCAGCAGTGCTAGCGGGGGGGCTGGGGAGACCCAGTACTTC.

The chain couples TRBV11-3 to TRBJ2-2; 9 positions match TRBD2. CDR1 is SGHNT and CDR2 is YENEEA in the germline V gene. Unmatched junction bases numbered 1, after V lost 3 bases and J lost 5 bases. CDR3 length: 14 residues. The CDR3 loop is CASSLLAGTGELFF. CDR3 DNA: TGTGCCAGCAGCTTGCTAGCGGGAACCGGGGAGCTGTTTTTT.

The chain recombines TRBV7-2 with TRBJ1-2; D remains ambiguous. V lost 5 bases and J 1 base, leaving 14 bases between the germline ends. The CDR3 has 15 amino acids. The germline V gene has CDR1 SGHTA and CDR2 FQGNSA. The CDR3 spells CASSPLSNNNYGYTF. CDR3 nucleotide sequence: TGTGCCAGCAGCCCACTGTCAAACAATAACTATGGCTACACCTTC. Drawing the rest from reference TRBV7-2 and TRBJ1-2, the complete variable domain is GAGVSQSPSNKVTEKGKDVELRCDPISGHTALYWYRQSLGQGLEFLIYFQGNSAPDKSGLPSDRFSAERTGGSVSTLTIQRTQQEDSAVYLCASSPLSNNNYGYTFGSGTRLTVV.

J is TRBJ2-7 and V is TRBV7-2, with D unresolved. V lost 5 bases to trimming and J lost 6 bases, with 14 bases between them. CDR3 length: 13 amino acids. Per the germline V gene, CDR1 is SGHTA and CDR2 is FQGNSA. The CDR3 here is CASSVGSHGEQYF. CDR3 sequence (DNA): TGTGCCAGCAGCGTCGGGTCCCACGGCGAGCAGTACTTC.

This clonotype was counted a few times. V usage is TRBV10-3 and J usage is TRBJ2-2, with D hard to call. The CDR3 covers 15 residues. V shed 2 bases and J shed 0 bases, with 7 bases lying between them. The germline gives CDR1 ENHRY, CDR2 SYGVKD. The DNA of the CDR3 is TGTGCCATCAGTGAGATTTTAGCGAACACCGGGGAGCTGTTTTTT. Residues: CAISEILANTGELFF.